Listed here are 21 T cell receptor beta chains from one sample, sequenced in a study of shared clonotypes between healthy human individuals (dated by TCRdb to 2018 to 2021). Receptor libraries were prepared by the immunoSEQ multiplex PCR assay. The immuneACCESS repertoire file appears here via TCRdb, limited to in-frame rearrangements. These files lack a portion of the clones; in checked studies, under half of the deficit traces to unresolved V genes, and the cause of the others is not known. The sample yields about 470,000 clones; about 85% were counted once. Of the sample, approximately 13% is held by the ten largest clones. Sequencing used PBMCs. The receptors here all came from a woman between 40 and 50 years old in good health. Some clones in this sample may be carry-over from other donors' samples.

Regarding this clone: The sample holds other DNA sequences that translate to the same CDR3. The chain carries TRBV28 and TRBJ1-5, with D hard to call. Germline loops: CDR1 MDHEN, CDR2 SYDVKM. This CDR3 is 12 amino acids long. The V end lost 8 bases, the J end lost 3 bases, and 8 bases lay between the germline ends. CDR3 bases: TGTGCCAGCGAGGGCGCCAATCAGCCCCAGCATTTT. It is translated as CASEGANQPQHF. Drawing the rest from reference TRBV28 and TRBJ1-5, the complete variable domain is DVKVTQSSRYLVKRTGEKVFLECVQDMDHENMFWYRQDPGLGLRLIYFSYDVKMKEKGDIPEGYSVSREKKERFSLILESASTNQTSMYLCASEGANQPQHFGDGTRLSIL.

In this sample, this clone turned up many times. The junction differs from germline at one of its ends, possibly a read error. The rearrangement uses TRBV10-3 and TRBJ2-6; possibly TRBD2 for D (5 bases). Germline V gives CDR1 ENHRY, CDR2 SYGVKD. The CDR3 covers 16 residues. This CDR3 is CASSELDFSGANVLTF. The CDR3 nucleotides read TGTGCCAGCAGTGAATTGGACTTCTCTGGGGCCAACGTCCTGACTTTC.

This clone came up a few times. V gene TRBV5-5 combines with J gene TRBJ2-7, with TRBD2 as a possible D gene (6 bases). V lost 0 bases and J 6 bases, leaving 13 bases between the germline ends. CDR1 is SGHKS, CDR2 YYEKEE, per germline (reference sequence). The length of the CDR3 is 14 residues. DNA of the CDR3: TGTGCCAGCAGCTTGGCCGGGGGAGTCGGCGAGCAGTACTTC. This codes for CASSLAGGVGEQYF.

V usage is TRBV11-2 and J usage is TRBJ2-7; D may be TRBD1 (6 bases). The V and J ends lost 1 base and 0 bases respectively, with 10 bases between them. The CDR3 consists of 15 residues. Looked up from germline, CDR1 is SGHAT and CDR2 is FQNNGV. The CDR3: CASSLVQGSSYEQYF. CDR3 DNA sequence: TGTGCCAGCAGCTTAGTACAGGGAAGCTCCTACGAGCAGTACTTC.

This rearrangement joins TRBV2 to TRBJ2-2, with D perhaps TRBD2 (5 bases). Between the trimmed V and J ends, which lost 3 bases and 6 bases, there was a span of 14 bases. CDR1 is SNHLY, CDR2 FYNNEI, per germline. The CDR3 extends over 15 amino acids. CDR3 region: CASSDPDPGAGELFF. The CDR3 coding sequence is TGTGCCAGCAGTGACCCGGACCCCGGGGCCGGGGAGCTGTTTTTT.

This clone was counted a few times. V is TRBV10-3 and J is TRBJ1-1, with D possibly being TRBD1 (6 bases). The germline gives CDR1 ENHRY, CDR2 SYGVKD. This CDR3 spans 14 amino acids. Trimming took off 6 bases at V and 0 bases at J, with 11 bases between the two ends. Written as DNA, the CDR3 is TGTGCCATCAGCACGGGACAACTGAACACTGAAGCTTTCTTT. This encodes CAISTGQLNTEAFF.

This sequence joins TRBV5-1 and TRBJ2-2; D ambiguous. Germline CDR1 SGHRS, CDR2 YFSETQ. V was trimmed by 3 bases and J by 1 base, leaving 10 bases between them. The CDR3 consists of 15 residues. The CDR3 region is CASSSNSLNTGELFF. CDR3 DNA: TGCGCCAGCAGCTCAAACAGCTTGAACACCGGGGAGCTGTTTTTT.

The chain carries TRBV7-2 and TRBJ2-2, with 7 bases matching TRBD2. The CDR3 consists of 15 residues. The V gene's germline CDR1 is SGHTA and CDR2 FQGNSA. V shed 1 base, J shed 8 bases, and the junction held 7 bases outside the gene matches. For the CDR3, the DNA is TGTGCCAGCAGCTTAGGGTCTAGCGGTAGGGGGGAGCTGTTTTTT. It yields the protein CASSLGSSGRGELFF.

J is TRBJ2-7 and V is TRBV6-5; the D is unclear. CDR1 is MNHEY, CDR2 SVGAGI, per germline. The CDR3 spans 14 residues. Trimming took off 2 bases at V and 12 bases at J, with 20 bases between the two ends. DNA of the CDR3: TGTGCCAGCAGTTACGGCGCACAGTCAGATCTCCGGTACTTC. Its translation: CASSYGAQSDLRYF.

As for this clone: Other nucleotide sequences in the sample specify the same CDR3. The chain carries TRBV2 and TRBJ1-2; D gene unclear. Trimming took 2 bases from V and 4 from J, leaving 5 bases between them. Germline V gives CDR1 SNHLY, CDR2 FYNNEI. The CDR3 runs to 12 residues. The CDR3 DNA follows: TGTGCCAGCAGTGAATTAGGCTATGGCTACACCTTC. This translates into CASSELGYGYTF.

The chain is built from TRBV7-2 and TRBJ2-7; TRBD1 is a possible D gene (5 bases). The CDR3 spans 12 residues. The germline V and J ends were trimmed by 3 bases and 6 bases, with 9 bases remaining between them. The V gene's germline CDR1 is SGHTA and CDR2 FQGNSA. This CDR3 is CASSFRGSEQYF. CDR3 coding DNA: TGTGCCAGCAGCTTTAGGGGTTCCGAGCAGTACTTC. Full variable domain (missing parts from reference TRBV7-2 and TRBJ2-7): GAGVSQSPSNKVTEKGKDVELRCDPISGHTALYWYRQSLGQGLEFLIYFQGNSAPDKSGLPSDRFSAERTGGSVSTLTIQRTQQEDSAVYLCASSFRGSEQYFGPGTRLTVT.

This clone was detected only a few times. The rearrangement links TRBV30 to TRBJ2-7; D call uncertain. Trimming removed 2 bases from V and 3 bases from J, with 20 bases in between. CDR1 is GTSNPN and CDR2 is SVGIG in the germline V gene (reference sequence). The CDR3 covers 16 residues. The DNA for the CDR3 is TGTGCCTGGAGTCTATATGTGACTGGCGGTTACTACGAGCAGTACTTC. Amino acids: CAWSLYVTGGYYEQYF.

The CDR3: CASSVKMDTQYF. In DNA, the CDR3 is TGTGCCAGCAGCGTGAAAATGGATACGCAGTATTTT. The chain carries TRBV2 and TRBJ2-3; D ambiguous. This CDR3 is built from 12 residues. Trimming took 6 bases from V and 6 from J, leaving 10 bases between them. CDR1 and CDR2 (germline): SNHLY, FYNNEI.

This clone was observed once. This chain joins TRBV9 and TRBJ2-7; D possibly matches TRBD1 or TRBD2 (5 bases each). V gave up 3 bases and J gave up 5 bases, with 12 bases separating them. Looked up from germline, CDR1 is SGDLS and CDR2 is YYNGEE. The CDR3 has 13 amino acids. The DNA for the CDR3 is TGTGCCAGCAGCGCCGGGACCTGGGACGAGCAGTACTTC. This gives the protein CASSAGTWDEQYF.

The chain employs TRBV4-2 and TRBJ2-5, with D unresolved. The length of the CDR3 is 13 residues. Germline-derived CDR1 and CDR2 are LGHNA and YNFKEQ. The V gene lost 4 bases and the J gene lost 1 base, with 7 bases spanning the gap. The CDR3, as DNA: TGTGCCAGCAGCCTCCGCCTCCAAGAGACCCAGTACTTC. Its translation: CASSLRLQETQYF.

The CDR3, as DNA: TGTGCCAGCAGCTTCACGGTCTCGGGCACCGGGAGGGGCGAGACCCAGTACTTC. Translating it yields CASSFTVSGTGRGETQYF. The chain uses TRBV7-2 and TRBJ2-5, with 8 bases identical to TRBD2. Germline-derived CDR1 and CDR2 are SGHTA and FQGNSA. This CDR3 spans 18 amino acids. Unmatched junction bases numbered 17, after V lost 3 bases and J lost 5 bases. Together with reference TRBV7-2 and TRBJ2-5, the CDR3 gives the full variable domain: GAGVSQSPSNKVTEKGKDVELRCDPISGHTALYWYRQSLGQGLEFLIYFQGNSAPDKSGLPSDRFSAERTGGSVSTLTIQRTQQEDSAVYLCASSFTVSGTGRGETQYFGPGTRLLVL.

In nucleotides, the CDR3 is TGTGCCAGCAGTTTAGGACTAGCTACCTACGAGCAGTACTTC. Translation gives CASSLGLATYEQYF. The rearrangement links TRBV27 to TRBJ2-7; TRBD2 matches 8 bases. This CDR3 is built from 14 residues. V dropped 2 bases and J dropped 2; count of bases not matched to a gene: 2. The germline V gene encodes CDR1 MNHEY and CDR2 SMNVEV (reference sequence).

This clone has only a few counts. In nucleotides, the CDR3 is TGCAGCGTTGCCCCGGGGGCGGGCTACGAGCAGTACTTC. This encodes CSVAPGAGYEQYF. The chain recombines TRBV29-1 with TRBJ2-7; D could derive from TRBD1 or TRBD2 (6 bases each). CDR3 length equals 13 residues. V dropped 4 bases and J dropped 3 bases, with 13 bases sitting between them. In germline, CDR1 is SQVTM, CDR2 ANQGSEA.

The chain has TRBV29-1 and TRBJ1-4, with 7 nucleotides matching TRBD1. This CDR3 has 13 residues. Germline loops: CDR1 SQVTM, CDR2 ANQGSEA. The ends lost 4 bases at V and 8 bases at J; junction bases unmatched: 7. The chain's CDR3 is CSVGTGNYEKLFF. The CDR3 DNA reads TGCAGCGTTGGGACAGGCAATTACGAAAAACTGTTTTTT. The full variable domain, with the rest looked up from reference TRBV29-1 and TRBJ1-4, is SAVISQKPSRDICQRGTSLTIQCQVDSQVTMMFWYRQQPGQSLTLIATANQGSEATYESGFVIDKFPISRPNLTFSTLTVSNMSPEDSSIYLCSVGTGNYEKLFFGSGTQLSVL.

In this sample, this clone turned up once. The chain couples TRBV2 to TRBJ1-1; no clear D gene. Trimming pared 4 bases from V and 4 bases from J, leaving 4 bases between. The germline V gene has CDR1 SNHLY and CDR2 FYNNEI. The CDR3 contains 11 residues. The CDR3 DNA follows: TGTGCCAGCAGTGCCGGCACTGAAGCTTTCTTT. It encodes CASSAGTEAFF.

This chain connects TRBV27 to TRBJ2-1, with D perhaps matching TRBD2 (5 bases). Between the trimmed V and J ends, which lost 5 bases and 10 bases, there was a span of 12 bases. Per germline, CDR1 MNHEY and CDR2 SMNVEV (reference sequence). This CDR3 has 12 residues. CDR3 nucleotides: TGTGCCAGCAGTCCCATGGGAGCCGAGCAGTTCTTC. This translates into CASSPMGAEQFF.